The next 2 T cell receptor beta chains were all read from a single sample in a study of T cells in Graves' hyperthyroidism and ophthalmopathy. TCR beta CDR3 regions were amplified from RNA transcripts. The TCR CDR3 first-round RT-PCR relied on the HTBI primer set. TCRdb re-called the multiplex PCR reads through MiXCR, storing one row per CDR3 protein. The repertoire holds 300,000 to 350,000 distinct CDR3 sequences, with roughly 23% as singletons. Sequencing input: blood. The receptor set was obtained from a woman between 45 and 65 years old with Graves' hyperthyroidism.

This clonotype showed up many times. DNA for the CDR3: TGTGCCAGCAGTGCGGTCCTGAAGGAGGTCGATGAGCAGTTCTTC. Amino acid sequence: CASSAVLKEVDEQFF. The genes are TRBV2 and TRBJ2-1; tentative D call: TRBD2 (5 bases). CDR3 length: 15 residues. Germline V lookup: CDR1 SNHLY, CDR2 FYNNEI. V was pared by 4 bases and J by 8 bases, with 18 bases between.

This clonotype was counted ten times or more. V gene TRBV28 combines with J gene TRBJ2-1; D unclear. Deletions cut 4 bases from V and 1 base from J, with 11 bases between. Germline CDR1 and CDR2: MDHEN and SYDVKM. The CDR3 has 15 amino acids. CDR3 region: CASSSSVGSYNEQFF. The CDR3 coding sequence is TGTGCCAGCAGTTCCTCCGTAGGGTCCTACAATGAGCAGTTCTTC.